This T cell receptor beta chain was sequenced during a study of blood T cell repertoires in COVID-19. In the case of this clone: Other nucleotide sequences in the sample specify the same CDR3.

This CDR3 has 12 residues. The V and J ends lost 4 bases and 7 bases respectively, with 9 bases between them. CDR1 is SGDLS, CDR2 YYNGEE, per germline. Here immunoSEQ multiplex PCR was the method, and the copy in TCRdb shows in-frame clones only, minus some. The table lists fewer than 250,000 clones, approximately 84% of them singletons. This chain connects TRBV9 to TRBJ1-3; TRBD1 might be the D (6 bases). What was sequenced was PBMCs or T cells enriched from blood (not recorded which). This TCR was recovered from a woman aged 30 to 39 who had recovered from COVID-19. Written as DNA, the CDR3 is TGTGCCAGCAGCCCTAGGGGGAACACCATATATTTT. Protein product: CASSPRGNTIYF.